This T cell receptor (beta chain) was captured in a study of Graves' ophthalmopathy and Graves' hyperthyroidism. This CDR3 comprises 15 residues. The germline CDR1 and CDR2 sequences are DFQATT and SNEGSKA (reference sequence). Deletions cut 3 bases from V and 0 bases from J, with 11 bases between. Transcripts of RNA were the source for amplifying TCR beta CDR3 regions. After a first-round RT-PCR with HTBI primers, a second-round multiplex PCR was run. TCRdb used MiXCR to reprocess the multiplex PCR reads, holding one entry per CDR3 protein. The table lists 220,000 or so distinct CDR3 sequences, roughly a fifth of them singletons. This clonotype has a count of ten or more. Certain patients, namely those with other autoimmune diseases, uncontrolled infections, pregnancy or lactation, were excluded. The authors used Ficoll-Paque density gradient centrifugation to separate PBMCs. The input was 10 ml of fresh peripheral blood.

J is TRBJ1-4 and V is TRBV20-1; maybe TRBD1 (5 bases). This TCR derives from a woman between 50 and 59 years old with Graves' ophthalmopathy. Material: peripheral blood. CDR3 sequence reads: CSARRDVTTNEKLFF. CDR3 coding DNA: TGCAGTGCTAGGAGGGACGTTACAACTAATGAAAAACTGTTTTTT.